A single TCR beta chain is shown here with its context. Noted time point: sample taken at primary tumor resection. Unsorted whole RNA of tumor, nontumor lung or frozen PBMC was sequenced. The entry originates in a study of spatial heterogeneity in lung cancer. The overall study: Detection consistently captured more beta-chain sequences than alpha-chain sequences.

MiXCR, run by TCRdb on the 5' RACE reads, gives a single entry per CDR3 protein. This table holds under 75,000 distinct CDR3 sequences, approximately 8.9% found once. Trimming removed 3 bases at V and 7 bases at J, with 12 bases between. The germline V gene encodes CDR1 DFQATT and CDR2 SNEGSKA (reference sequence). The CDR3 sequence is 13 residues long. This material consisted of PBMCs, taken at surgery. This chain connects TRBV20-1 to TRBJ2-2; D may match TRBD1 or TRBD2 (5 bases each). The clonotype was recovered from a female donor with early-stage non-small cell lung cancer. In DNA, the CDR3 is TGCAGTGCTAGCGGGGTCCAGGGCGGGGAGCTGTTTTTT. Translated: CSASGVQGGELFF.